This passage covers 14 T cell receptor beta chains from one sample sequenced in a study of post-analysis software for immune sequencing data. Prepared libraries of TCR beta cDNA carried unique molecular identifiers. Each CDR3 protein is one row after TCRdb ran MiXCR on the PCR reads. Of about 170,000 distinct CDR3 sequences in the sample, approximately 31% were seen once. Findings and caveats of the study: Several TRBV segments, TRBV5-6, TRBV5-1 and TRBV20-1 among them, were found more frequent in patients than controls.

Their recognized antigens are unknown. Sequencing was done on a sample of blood. Receptors originate from a girl between 5 and 17 years old with multiple sclerosis.

The table lists this clonotype with a few counts. The chain combines TRBV5-1 with TRBJ2-5; 8 bases align to TRBD2. CDR3 length: 15 amino acids. Germline V gives CDR1 SGHRS, CDR2 YFSETQ. The junction had 12 bases not matched to a gene; V was cut back by 0 bases and J by 11 bases. CDR3 sequence (DNA): TGCGCCAGCAGCTTGGGAGCGGGAGTAAGAGCGCGGCAGTACTTC. Encoded protein: CASSLGAGVRARQYF.

Ten or more counts support this clonotype. V usage is TRBV6-5 and J usage is TRBJ1-2; D possibly corresponds to TRBD1 (6 bases). V gave up 6 bases and J gave up 6 bases, with 23 bases separating them. Per germline, CDR1 MNHEY and CDR2 SVGAGI. The CDR3 extends over 16 amino acids. CDR3 residues: CASSPMGGQTLHGYTF. CDR3 DNA sequence: TGTGCCAGCAGCCCTATGGGAGGACAGACCCTCCATGGCTACACCTTC.

This clonotype was seen at least ten times. The chain uses TRBV10-3 and TRBJ2-3, with TRBD2 matching over 7 bases. The J segment lost 5 bases and the V segment lost 9 bases, leaving 8 bases of the junction unmatched. The CDR3 consists of 13 residues. The V gene's germline CDR1 is ENHRY and CDR2 SYGVKD. The CDR3 spells CAIASGAKDTQYF. The CDR3 DNA follows: TGTGCCATTGCTAGCGGTGCAAAAGATACGCAGTATTTT.

About this clonotype itself: Being one base from a much bigger clone, this may be a read error. V and J are TRBV5-1 and TRBJ2-5, with a tentative D call TRBD2 (6 bases). Trimming left V 0 bases short and J 11 bases short, with 20 bases between. Germline lookup yields CDR1 SGHRS and CDR2 YFSETQ. CDR3 length: 15 amino acids. CDR3 sequence: CASSLGSGQYNEQYF. The CDR3 DNA sequence: TGCGCCAGCAGCTTGGGGAGCGGGCAATACAATGAGCAGTACTTC.

Details on this clonotype: One junction end does not reproduce the germline sequence, and a read error may be involved. This chain connects TRBV12-5 to TRBJ1-1; D is unresolved. The CDR3 has 15 amino acids. Germline CDR1 LGHNT, CDR2 FRNRAP. Here the CDR3 reads CTSGSGSPSRAEAFF. The CDR3 DNA reads as TGTACTAGTGGTTCGGGGTCGCCGTCAAGGGCTGAAGCTTTCTTT.

At least ten counts were recorded for this clonotype. V and J are TRBV27 and TRBJ2-1, with D perhaps matching TRBD2 (5 bases). This CDR3 spans 15 amino acids. Trimming removed 5 bases from V and 0 bases from J, with 11 bases in between. Looked up from germline, CDR1 is MNHEY and CDR2 is SMNVEV (reference sequence). DNA of the CDR3: TGTGCCAGCAGTCGGACTCCTAGCTCCTACAATGAGCAGTTCTTC. It yields the protein CASSRTPSSYNEQFF.

This chain links TRBV5-1 with TRBJ2-7; weak D call: TRBD2 (6 bases). Trimming removed 4 bases from V and 6 bases from J, with 17 bases in between. The CDR3 is 14 residues long. Germline V lookup: CDR1 SGHRS, CDR2 YFSETQ. The CDR3 sequence is CASSPGTLSGEQYF. The CDR3 DNA follows: TGCGCCAGCAGCCCAGGGACGCTTAGCGGCGAGCAGTACTTC.

The chain couples TRBV20-1 to TRBJ2-1; 11 bases are shared with TRBD2. V shed 2 bases, J shed 3 bases, and the junction held 9 bases outside the gene matches. The CDR3 sequence is 17 residues long. Per germline, CDR1 DFQATT and CDR2 SNEGSKA (reference sequence). CDR3 sequence: CSARFEHGTSGYNEQFF. CDR3 nucleotides: TGCAGTGCTAGATTTGAACATGGGACTAGCGGCTACAATGAGCAGTTCTTC.

The sample holds a few counts of this clonotype. The rearrangement links TRBV29-1 to TRBJ1-1, with TRBD1 as a possible D gene (6 bases). The ends were cut back, 7 bases at V and 1 base at J, with 19 bases in the middle. CDR1 is SQVTM, CDR2 ANQGSEA, per germline. The CDR3 extends over 15 amino acids. The CDR3, as DNA: TGCAGCGGCAACACTCTCTTCAGGGGGAACACTGAAGCTTTCTTT. Translated: CSGNTLFRGNTEAFF.

On this clonotype: A much larger clone differs from this one at a single base, so this may be a read error. This chain connects TRBV10-3 to TRBJ2-7; D may be TRBD1 (6 bases). The CDR3 is 12 amino acids. V dropped 3 bases and J dropped 7 bases, with 10 bases sitting between them. Looked up from germline, CDR1 is ENHRY and CDR2 is SYGVKD. Written as DNA, the CDR3 is TGTGCCATCAGTGAATCAGGACAGGAGCAGTACTTC. Its protein is CAISESGQEQYF.

V is TRBV19 and J is TRBJ1-1; D remains ambiguous. V was shortened by 5 bases and J by 0 bases, with 7 bases between the two germline ends. The V gene's germline CDR1 is LNHDA and CDR2 SQIVND (reference sequence). The length of the CDR3 is 13 residues. The CDR3 DNA sequence: TGTGCCAGTAGTGTCCGGATGAACACTGAAGCTTTCTTT. This sequence encodes CASSVRMNTEAFF. The full variable domain, rest sourced from reference TRBV19 and TRBJ1-1, is DGGITQSPKYLFRKEGQNVTLSCEQNLNHDAMYWYRQDPGQGLRLIYYSQIVNDFQKGDIAEGYSVSREKKESFPLTVTSAQKNPTAFYLCASSVRMNTEAFFGQGTRLTVV.

In regard to this clonotype: Sequence at one end of the junction differs from germline and may be a read error. The rearrangement links TRBV29-1 to TRBJ2-1; 7 nucleotides line up with TRBD2. CDR1 is SQVTM and CDR2 is ANQGSEA in the germline V gene. This CDR3 is 15 amino acids long. The CDR3 reads CSVEGLAGVYNERFF. The CDR3 DNA sequence: TGCAGCGTTGAAGGCCTCGCGGGGGTGTACAATGAGCGGTTCTTC.

Worth noting for this clonotype: This could be a read error, since a much larger clone is one nucleotide away. The J gene is TRBJ2-4, the V gene TRBV9, with TRBD2 matching over 14 bases. The better agreement between TRBJ2-5 and the DNA end casts doubt on the J call. The germline V gene encodes CDR1 SGDLS and CDR2 YYNGEE. The CDR3 has 19 residues. The CDR3 nucleotides are TGTGCCAGCAGCGTAGGGGTGGGACTAGCGGGAGCTGGAGCGGGGACCCAGTACTTC. This gives the protein CASSVGVGLAGAGAGTQYF.

This clonotype has a count of ten or more. This chain links TRBV10-3 with TRBJ2-1; TRBD1 matches at 7 bases. Germline trimming cut 7 bases from V and 4 bases from J; bases unmatched to any gene: 7. Germline V lookup: CDR1 ENHRY, CDR2 SYGVKD. The CDR3 has 14 residues. The CDR3 region has the DNA TGTGCCATCACCAAGGGGGCTGAATACAATGAGCAGTTCTTC. Translated: CAITKGAEYNEQFF.